This TCR beta chain was sequenced during a study of vaccination and CD4 T cells after COVID-19. Overall study: Two of the convalescents were Hispanic, and the group consisted of six males and four females.

With respect to this clonotype: Antigen unknown.

Described treatment: roughly 10-day PBMC culture with coronavirus spike peptide pools or control peptides (ViraFEST assay). Following expansion of antigen-specific T cells with peptide pools, ViraFEST then sequenced TCRs. This CDR3 has 15 residues. Germline assignment: CDR1 MNHNS and CDR2 SASEGT. J was trimmed by 4 bases and V by 6 bases; bases with no gene match: 11. Cultured CD4+ T cell DNA was sequenced using the Oncomine TCR Beta short-read assay. TCRdb re-analysed the PCR reads in MiXCR, keeping a single row per CDR3 protein. This sample has about 20,000 distinct CDR3 sequences, with around 43% found just once.

This sequence originates from a human donor who had recovered from COVID-19. The rearrangement links TRBV6-1 to TRBJ1-1, with 7 bases identical to TRBD1. The sequenced sample was CD4+ T cells from blood, cultured in vitro, obtained before SARS-CoV-2 vaccination. DNA for the CDR3: TGTGCCAGCAGCTCGCGACAGGGCTGGTCCACTGAAGCTTTCTTT. It encodes CASSSRQGWSTEAFF.